These 13 T cell receptor beta chains came from one sample sequenced in a study of blood T cell repertoires in COVID-19. Sequencing used immunoSEQ multiplex PCR; TCRdb keeps in-frame clones, though not all of them. This table holds 110,000 or so clones, about 85% found once. The sequenced material came from peripheral blood. These receptors all stem from a human donor in a cohort sampled during active COVID-19.

The DNA for the CDR3 is TGTGCCAGCAGCCCAGGGGGGACAGGGACCTACGAGCAGTACTTC. This translates into CASSPGGTGTYEQYF. The chain couples TRBV7-3 to TRBJ2-7, with 9 positions matching TRBD1. Germline loops: CDR1 SGHTA, CDR2 FQGTGA. CDR3 size: 15 residues. V lost 5 bases and J lost 2; bases outside the gene matches: 7.

This clone showed up just a few times. V usage is TRBV30 and J usage is TRBJ1-6; 9 bases fit TRBD1. The junction had 8 bases not matched to a gene; V was cut back by 2 bases and J by 9 bases. The CDR3 totals 15 residues. CDR1 and CDR2 (germline): GTSNPN, SVGIG (reference sequence). CDR3 DNA: TGTGCCTGGAGTCCCGGGACAGGGCTAGGTTCACCCCTCCACTTT. This sequence encodes CAWSPGTGLGSPLHF.

The V call is TRBV7-9, the J call TRBJ2-3, with D uncertain. Germline assignment: CDR1 SEHNR and CDR2 FQNEAQ (reference sequence). The CDR3 length is 13 residues. V was trimmed by 4 bases and J by 6 bases, leaving 11 bases between them. The DNA of the CDR3 is TGTGCCAGCAGCTCCCTATATTCCGATACGCAGTATTTT. It codes for CASSSLYSDTQYF.

The chain carries TRBV10-3 and TRBJ1-6, with TRBD1 identical over 7 bases. The CDR3 has 15 amino acids. CDR1 and CDR2 (germline): ENHRY, SYGVKD. J lost 8 bases, V lost 0 bases, and 4 bases had no gene match. The CDR3 DNA follows: TGTGCCATCAGTGAGTCTAGGGGGCAGGATTCACCCCTCCACTTT. Translated: CAISESRGQDSPLHF.

The chain recombines TRBV6-5 with TRBJ1-2, with TRBD1 identical over 9 bases. The CDR3 runs 15 residues. V lost 5 bases and J lost 3; bases outside the gene matches: 7. Germline-derived CDR1 and CDR2 are MNHEY and SVGAGI. The CDR3 loop is CASSPSQGAYYGYTF. Here the CDR3 DNA reads TGTGCCAGCAGTCCCTCACAGGGGGCGTACTATGGCTACACCTTC.

V gene TRBV7-3 combines with J gene TRBJ1-1; D call uncertain. The CDR3 extends over 15 amino acids. Trimming shortened V by 1 base and J by 0 bases, and 9 bases separated the two germline ends. The germline V gene encodes CDR1 SGHTA and CDR2 FQGTGA. The CDR3 here is CASSLRRTVNTEAFF. CDR3 coding DNA: TGTGCCAGCAGCTTAAGGAGGACCGTGAACACTGAAGCTTTCTTT.

The J gene is TRBJ2-3, the V gene TRBV30, with 9 bases identical to TRBD2. The length of the CDR3 is 15 residues. After removal of 2 bases from V and 2 bases from J, the junction contained 5 bases not matched to a gene. Germline assignment: CDR1 GTSNPN and CDR2 SVGIG (reference sequence). The CDR3 loop is CAWSNRGGVTDTQYF. The CDR3 DNA follows: TGTGCCTGGAGTAATCGCGGGGGGGTCACAGATACGCAGTATTTT.

This clone was detected only a few times. This sequence joins TRBV19 and TRBJ2-1; 7 nucleotides agree with TRBD1. The V segment lost 3 bases and the J segment 3 bases; nucleotides outside the gene matches: 2. CDR3 size: 14 residues. From germline, CDR1 is LNHDA and CDR2 SQIVND (reference sequence). CDR3 loop: CASSIRDSYNEQFF. The CDR3 DNA is TGTGCCAGTAGTATCCGGGACAGCTACAATGAGCAGTTCTTC.

Of note for this clone: The identical CDR3 is also encoded by other nucleotide sequences in the sample. The rearrangement uses TRBV7-2 and TRBJ1-5; 9 nucleotides align to TRBD1. Looked up from germline, CDR1 is SGHTA and CDR2 is FQGNSA. The ends lost 5 bases at V and 4 bases at J; junction bases unmatched: 3. The CDR3 loop spans 14 amino acids. DNA of the CDR3: TGTGCCAGCAGCCCGGGACAGGGAAATCAGCCCCAGCATTTT. This codes for CASSPGQGNQPQHF.

V gene TRBV19 combines with J gene TRBJ1-5, with TRBD1 matching over 7 bases. The CDR3 totals 14 residues. Trimming at V came to 6 bases and at J to 2 bases, leaving 4 bases not matched to a gene. The V gene's germline CDR1 is LNHDA and CDR2 SQIVND (reference sequence). The chain's CDR3 is CASSATGGNQPQHF. In DNA, the CDR3 is TGTGCCAGTAGCGCAACAGGGGGCAATCAGCCCCAGCATTTT.

The V gene is TRBV7-2, the J gene TRBJ2-7; a possible D gene is TRBD1 (5 bases). This CDR3 comprises 12 residues. Germline V lookup: CDR1 SGHTA, CDR2 FQGNSA. Trimming removed 4 bases from V and 5 bases from J, with 9 bases in between. The CDR3 bases are TGTGCCAGCAGCTCCACAGGTCACGAGCAGTACTTC. Amino acid sequence: CASSSTGHEQYF.

This clone was found once. The V call is TRBV19, the J call TRBJ2-1, with TRBD2 matching 8 bases. With 0 bases clipped from V and 9 bases from J, the junction kept 7 bases outside the gene matches. Per germline, CDR1 LNHDA and CDR2 SQIVND (reference sequence). The CDR3 extends over 15 amino acids. Here the CDR3 reads CASSIEGGLVGEQFF. The CDR3 region has the DNA TGTGCCAGTAGTATAGAGGGGGGACTAGTCGGTGAGCAGTTCTTC. The complete variable domain, with remaining parts taken from reference TRBV19 and TRBJ2-1, reads DGGITQSPKYLFRKEGQNVTLSCEQNLNHDAMYWYRQDPGQGLRLIYYSQIVNDFQKGDIAEGYSVSREKKESFPLTVTSAQKNPTAFYLCASSIEGGLVGEQFFGPGTRLTVL.

This clone showed up just a few times. The genes are TRBV5-1 and TRBJ1-2, with TRBD1 identical over 8 bases. The CDR3 loop spans 14 amino acids. Germline V gene data show CDR1 as SGHRS and CDR2 as YFSETQ. V lost 4 bases to trimming and J lost 2 bases; unmatched junction nucleotides: 4. The CDR3 spells CASSEGQGNYGYTF. In DNA form, the CDR3 reads TGCGCCAGCAGCGAAGGACAGGGCAACTATGGCTACACCTTC.